This T cell receptor beta chain was captured by sequencing in a study of T cells in Graves' hyperthyroidism and ophthalmopathy. General study results and limits: A model using 13 V-J features told ophthalmopathy apart from stable hyperthyroidism.

Cells are PBMCs isolated from 9 to 10 ml of fresh blood. This clonotype has only one observation. Its cognate antigen is unknown. V lost 7 bases to trimming and J lost 7 bases, with 14 bases between them. Germline CDR1 and CDR2: WSHSY and SAAADI. This CDR3 comprises 12 residues. Researchers took RNA transcripts and amplified the TCR beta CDR3 regions from them. Using the HTBI primer set, a first-round RT-PCR was run on the TCR CDR3. One entry per CDR3 protein results from TCRdb running MiXCR on the multiplex PCR reads. The sample has approximately 600,000 distinct CDR3 sequences; about 15% are singletons.

The chain employs TRBV10-2 and TRBJ2-7, with D unresolved. This sequence originates from a middle-aged woman with Graves' ophthalmopathy. Sequenced input: blood. The CDR3 nucleotides are TGCGCCAGCAATCACTCACCGGAGGAGCAGTACTTC. The encoded protein is CASNHSPEEQYF.